This T cell receptor (beta chain) derives from a study of blood T cell repertoires in COVID-19. Study as a whole: Spain, Italy and the United States supplied samples that represented acute and convalescent COVID-19. Sample material is recorded as cDNA or gDNA derived from T cells, B-cell-depleted T cells, or PBMCs.

In the original analysis: Amplifying reference gene primers gave estimates of nucleated cell counts. Generated by immunoSEQ multiplex PCR, the TCRdb table keeps only in-frame clones and is missing some. V and J calls and clone size are given by that table; D and trimming were obtained from the DNA. This table has some 150,000 clones, roughly 84% appearing once. From germline, CDR1 is MNHEY and CDR2 SVGAGI. Trimming removed 7 bases from V and 4 bases from J, with 14 bases in between. The CDR3 is 13 amino acids. The source material was peripheral blood. The chain joins TRBV6-5 to TRBJ2-7; no clear D gene. The clonotype was recovered from a woman in her sixties or seventies with acute or convalescent COVID-19. CDR3 sequence: CASIVQPDYEQYF. CDR3 nucleotide sequence: TGTGCCAGCATCGTACAGCCGGATTACGAGCAGTACTTC.